This T cell receptor beta chain is from a study of blood T cell repertoires in COVID-19. V was clipped by 0 bases and J by 4 bases, with 16 bases between them. The CDR3 has 16 amino acids. The V gene's germline CDR1 is SGHRS and CDR2 YFSETQ. Repertoires were generated with immunoSEQ multiplex PCR, while TCRdb's copy carries only in-frame clones and drops some. The table records about 130,000 clones, 70% to 90% of them present only once. The source is a woman between 50 and 59 years old who had recovered from COVID-19. This chain uses TRBV5-1 with TRBJ1-1; D possibly corresponds to TRBD1 (5 bases). The specimen sequenced was peripheral blood. CDR3 protein: CASSLEFAGKGTEAFF. The CDR3 nucleotides read TGCGCCAGCAGCTTGGAGTTTGCAGGGAAGGGCACTGAAGCTTTCTTT.